One and the same sample provided the 20 T cell receptor beta chains below, sequenced in a study of cytomegalovirus exposure and HLA in healthy donors (dated by TCRdb to about 2017). Library generation was performed with the immunoSEQ multiplex PCR assay. A mixture of 60 forward primers for TCR Vbeta segments and 13 reverse primers for TCR Jbeta segments was used in the multiplex PCR. This is the immuneACCESS table as TCRdb keeps it, with only in-frame sequences that have V and J called. A part of the clones is gone; compared with another copy, unresolved V genes explain less than half, and the rest is unexplained. The sample contains roughly 150,000 clones, roughly 84% of them found a single time. Approximately 1.4% of the sample is held by the ten biggest clonotypes. Sequenced sample: PBMCs. Receptors were obtained from a woman between 18 and 29 years old in good health and CMV-seronegative.

The chain uses TRBV11-2 and TRBJ2-3, with a weak D call TRBD2 (5 bases). V shed 1 base and J shed 5 bases, with 10 bases lying between them. This CDR3 comprises 14 residues. Germline CDR1 and CDR2: SGHAT and FQNNGV. This chain's CDR3 is CASSLVRGRDTQYF. The CDR3 coding sequence is TGTGCCAGCAGCTTAGTTCGGGGTCGAGATACGCAGTATTTT. The whole variable domain, remainder taken from reference TRBV11-2 and TRBJ2-3, is EAGVAQSPRYKIIEKRQSVAFWCNPISGHATLYWYQQILGQGPKLLIQFQNNGVVDDSQLPKDRFSAERLKGVDSTLKIQPAKLEDSAVYLCASSLVRGRDTQYFGPGTRLTVL.

V and J are TRBV27 and TRBJ2-1; D perhaps matches TRBD1 (6 bases). This CDR3 has 13 residues. Trimming left V 3 bases short and J 7 bases short, with 10 bases between. Germline V CDR1 and CDR2: MNHEY, SMNVEV (reference sequence). The CDR3 DNA reads TGTGCCAGCAGTTTTCAGGGGAATAATGAGCAGTTCTTC. Amino acids: CASSFQGNNEQFF.

J is TRBJ1-2 and V is TRBV9, with D possibly matching TRBD1 (5 bases). V was pared by 4 bases and J by 8 bases, with 12 bases between. This CDR3 comprises 12 residues. Germline V gene lookup returns CDR1 SGDLS and CDR2 YYNGEE. DNA of the CDR3: TGTGCCAGCAGCTTAGCCAGGGCGGGCTACACCTTC. It yields the protein CASSLARAGYTF.

The chain couples TRBV28 to TRBJ1-5; D ambiguous. Trimming pared 7 bases from V and 4 bases from J, leaving 8 bases between. The CDR3 is 12 amino acids. Germline CDR1 and CDR2: MDHEN and SYDVKM. The CDR3 DNA sequence: TGTGCCAGCAAAGAAACAAATCAGCCCCAGCATTTT. Its protein product is CASKETNQPQHF.

The V and J genes are TRBV30 and TRBJ1-2; D is undetermined. Trimming removed 1 base at V and 2 bases at J, with 5 bases between. From germline, CDR1 is GTSNPN and CDR2 SVGIG (reference sequence). CDR3 size: 12 residues. The DNA of the CDR3 is TGTGCCTGGAGTGGGGAGAACTATGGCTACACCTTC. Translating gives CAWSGENYGYTF.

A word on this clone: The junction does not match germline at one end; this may be a read error. CDR3 loop: CANSPHRDNQPQHF. CDR3 DNA sequence: TGTGCCAACAGTCCCCACAGGGACAATCAGCCCCAGCATTTT. The chain is built from TRBV27 and TRBJ1-5; maybe TRBD1 (6 bases). The germline gives CDR1 MNHEY, CDR2 SMNVEV (reference sequence). The CDR3 sequence is 14 residues long.

The V gene is TRBV30, the J gene TRBJ2-5; 8 nucleotides line up with TRBD2. The length of the CDR3 is 17 residues. Germline assignment: CDR1 GTSNPN and CDR2 SVGIG (reference sequence). Trimming at V came to 1 base and at J to 2 bases, leaving 12 bases not matched to a gene. The CDR3 nucleotides are TGTGCCTGGAGTGCTGGTCCGGGACTAGGGGGACAAGAGACCCAGTACTTC. It codes for CAWSAGPGLGGQETQYF.

The chain links TRBV30 to TRBJ2-4, with 8 bases fitting TRBD1. Looked up from germline, CDR1 is GTSNPN and CDR2 is SVGIG (reference sequence). The CDR3 loop spans 16 amino acids. V was pared by 2 bases and J by 3 bases, with 9 bases of the junction left unmatched. The CDR3 reads CAWSSGGSGVKNIQYF. The DNA for the CDR3 is TGTGCCTGGAGTTCAGGGGGCAGTGGGGTCAAAAACATTCAGTACTTC.

The gene calls are TRBV7-8 and TRBJ1-3, with unresolved D. The CDR3 runs to 15 residues. V was trimmed by 4 bases and J by 4 bases, leaving 14 bases between them. Germline CDR1 and CDR2: SGHVS and FQNEAQ. The CDR3 bases are TGTGCCAGCAGCTCCGTTTTCCACGGGGGAAACACCATATATTTT. As protein: CASSSVFHGGNTIYF.

This sequence joins TRBV2 and TRBJ2-1, with D unclear. The CDR3 is 12 amino acids. Trimming pared 6 bases from V and 4 bases from J, leaving 7 bases between. Germline CDR1 SNHLY, CDR2 FYNNEI. In DNA form, the CDR3 reads TGTGCCAGCAGCGACTCTTACAATGAGCAGTTCTTC. It yields the protein CASSDSYNEQFF.

Comment on this clone: The germline gene is not matched at one end of the junction; a read error may be the cause. The rearrangement uses TRBV6-6 and TRBJ2-1, with a tentative D call TRBD1 (6 bases). The CDR3 has 12 amino acids. The germline V gene has CDR1 MNHNY and CDR2 SVGAGI (reference sequence). CDR3 protein: CAEGQFYNEQFF. CDR3 nucleotides: TGCGCTGAGGGACAATTCTACAATGAGCAGTTCTTC.

J is TRBJ1-5 and V is TRBV6-4, with D uncertain. The CDR3 contains 14 residues. Germline values: CDR1 MRHNA, CDR2 SNTAGT. V lost 4 bases to trimming and J lost 7 bases, with 14 bases between them. This CDR3 reads CASSVEAGGQPQHF. Written as DNA, the CDR3 is TGTGCCAGCAGTGTGGAAGCGGGAGGGCAGCCCCAGCATTTT.

J is TRBJ1-2 and V is TRBV30; 9 positions match TRBD1. V was clipped by 0 bases and J by 5 bases; unmatched bases: 1. This CDR3 has 13 residues. Per the germline V gene, CDR1 is GTSNPN and CDR2 is SVGIG (reference sequence). This CDR3 reads CAWSVDRGYGYTF. For the CDR3, the DNA is TGTGCCTGGAGTGTAGACAGGGGGTATGGCTACACCTTC.

V usage is TRBV7-6 and J usage is TRBJ1-2, with D possibly being TRBD1 (6 bases). CDR1 is SGHVS and CDR2 is FNYEAQ in the germline V gene. V gave up 5 bases and J gave up 3 bases, with 10 bases separating them. This CDR3 comprises 13 residues. The CDR3 loop reads CASSAGADYGYTF. The CDR3 DNA sequence: TGTGCCAGCAGCGCGGGGGCCGACTATGGCTACACCTTC. The full variable domain, its missing parts supplied by reference TRBV7-6 and TRBJ1-2, is GAGVSQSPRYKVTKRGQDVALRCDPISGHVSLYWYRQALGQGPEFLTYFNYEAQQDKSGLPNDRFSAERPEGSISTLTIQRTEQRDSAMYRCASSAGADYGYTFGSGTRLTVV.

The V gene is TRBV29-1, the J gene TRBJ1-1; perhaps TRBD1 as D (5 bases). From germline, CDR1 is SQVTM and CDR2 ANQGSEA. Trimming cost V 3 bases and J 4 bases, with 9 bases left between them. The CDR3 sequence is 12 residues long. The CDR3 is CSVEGRGTEAFF. CDR3 bases: TGCAGCGTTGAGGGGCGAGGCACTGAAGCTTTCTTT.

J is TRBJ1-4 and V is TRBV6-1; D is possibly TRBD1 (6 bases). In germline, CDR1 is MNHNS, CDR2 SASEGT. Trimming removed 8 bases from V and 7 bases from J, with 14 bases in between. The CDR3 sequence is 13 residues long. Written as DNA, the CDR3 is TGTGCCAGCTTGGGAGGGGGGGCTGAAAAACTGTTTTTT. Residues: CASLGGGAEKLFF.

The genes are TRBV6-1 and TRBJ1-5; D possibly corresponds to TRBD1 (5 bases). From germline, CDR1 is MNHNS and CDR2 SASEGT. With 6 bases removed from V and 2 bases from J, the gap between germline ends came to 14 bases. CDR3 size: 15 residues. The CDR3 nucleotides read TGTGCCAGCAGGGGGCAAATTAACGGCAATCAGCCCCAGCATTTT. Translated: CASRGQINGNQPQHF.

The V gene is TRBV7-9, the J gene TRBJ1-1; 11 nucleotides line up with TRBD1. This CDR3 spans 15 amino acids. Germline V CDR1 and CDR2: SEHNR, FQNEAQ (reference sequence). V lost 5 bases, J lost 11 bases, and 13 bases stayed unmatched. The CDR3 nucleotides read TGTGCCAGCAGCCAATACGCCGGACAGGGGGCGCTGGCTTTCTTT. Its translation is CASSQYAGQGALAFF. Full variable domain (remainder filled in from reference TRBV7-9 and TRBJ1-1): DTGVSQNPRHKITKRGQNVTFRCDPISEHNRLYWYRQTLGQGPEFLTYFQNEAQLEKSRLLSDRFSAERPKGSFSTLEIQRTEQGDSAMYLCASSQYAGQGALAFFGQGTRLTVV.

V gene TRBV27 combines with J gene TRBJ2-2; D might be TRBD1 (6 bases). The CDR3 has 14 residues. Germline CDR1 MNHEY, CDR2 SMNVEV (reference sequence). V was pared by 6 bases and J by 1 base, with 9 bases between. CDR3 bases: TGTGCCAGCAGAACAGGGCGGAACACCGGGGAGCTGTTTTTT. It specifies CASRTGRNTGELFF.

J is TRBJ2-1 and V is TRBV18, with TRBD2 matching 9 bases. This CDR3 spans 16 amino acids. CDR1 KGHSH and CDR2 LQKENI come from the germline V gene. After removal of 3 bases from V and 6 bases from J, the junction contained 9 bases not matched to a gene. CDR3 sequence (DNA): TGTGCCAGCTCACCGGGCGGGGGGGCCCCTTCCAATGAGCAGTTCTTC. Encoded protein: CASSPGGGAPSNEQFF.